The clone carrying this TCR beta chain was detected ten times or more. Its antigen is currently unknown. This sample is drawn from a study of beta chain features in type 1 diabetes. Study results and caveats: Patients' naive, central memory and regulatory TCRB repertoires appeared more alike than those of healthy donors. People with Type 1 diabetes carried modestly yet significantly shorter TCRB CDR3s in all four CD4+ subsets.

Every bit of the isolated RNA underwent reverse transcription, so sequencing read expressed TCRB transcripts. Naive, central memory and regulatory T cell samples produced a mean of around 4 million reads. Libraries were prepared by immunoSEQ multiplex PCR; TCRdb keeps only in-frame clonotypes and omits some of them. The sample has about 140,000 clones, less than 10% seen once. There was one heparinised blood draw per donor, averaging about 120 mL. The receptor was derived from a woman aged 40-49 years in good health. Sequenced: central memory CD4+ T cells from blood.

CDR3 coding DNA: TGCAGCGGCGCGGGAGGGAACACTGAAGCTTTCTTT. Protein: CSGAGGNTEAFF. The genes are TRBV29-1 and TRBJ1-1; no definite D call. CDR1 is SQVTM, CDR2 ANQGSEA, per germline. V lost 7 bases and J lost 1, with 10 bases in between. The CDR3 totals 12 residues.